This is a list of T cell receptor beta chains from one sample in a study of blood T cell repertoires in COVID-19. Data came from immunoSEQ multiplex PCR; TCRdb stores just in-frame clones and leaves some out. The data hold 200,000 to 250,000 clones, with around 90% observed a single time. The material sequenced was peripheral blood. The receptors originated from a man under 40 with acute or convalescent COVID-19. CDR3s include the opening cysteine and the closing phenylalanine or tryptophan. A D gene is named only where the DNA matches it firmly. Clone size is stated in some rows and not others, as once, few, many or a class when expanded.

TGTGCCAGCTCGCCGACTAGCGGGGGGGCGCATGAGCAGTTCTTC	CASSPTSGGAHEQFF	NA	TRBJ2-1	TRBD2	TRBV18
TGTGCCAGCAGCCGAAGACTATTCCCAGATACGCAGTATTTT	CASSRRLFPDTQYF	NA	TRBJ2-3	NA	TRBV5-4
TGTGCCAGCAGCCCAGGCCCAGGGGGCACTGAAGCTTTCTTT	CASSPGPGGTEAFF	NA	TRBJ1-1	TRBD1	TRBV11-3
TGTGCCAGCAGCCAAGATAAGACAGTATCTGGAAACACCATATATTTT	CASSQDKTVSGNTIYF	NA	TRBJ1-3	NA	TRBV4-2
TGTGCCAGCAAGAGGGCAGGGGGGAATCAGCCCCAGCATTTT	CASKRAGGNQPQHF	NA	TRBJ1-5	TRBD1	TRBV2
TGTGCCAGCAGCCCCCGACAGGAGAACACTGAAGCTTTCTTT	CASSPRQENTEAFF	NA	TRBJ1-1	NA	TRBV7-9
TGCGCCAGCAGTTCGGGCCCATCTAGCGGAAGGTCCGAGCAGTACTTC	CASSSGPSSGRSEQYF	NA	TRBJ2-7	TRBD2	TRBV5-1
TGTGCCAGCAGTGTATATAGGGGGCGCGTCGACGAGCAGTACTTC	CASSVYRGRVDEQYF	NA	TRBJ2-7	TRBD1	TRBV2
TGTGCCTGGAGTTTAATTCGCGACACTGAAGCTTTCTTT	CAWSLIRDTEAFF	once	TRBJ1-1	NA	TRBV30
TGTGCCAGCAGCAGGCAGGGGGCCGTGGCCGGGGAGCTGTTTTTT	CASSRQGAVAGELFF	NA	TRBJ2-2	TRBD1	TRBV9
TGTGCCAGCAGCCAAGAGCCCCTGGGAGGCTATAGCAATCAGCCCCAGCATTTT	CASSQEPLGGYSNQPQHF	NA	TRBJ1-5	NA	TRBV3-1/TRBV3-2
TGCGCCGGCCCATGGTGGGGCTGGGAAGGCTACACCTTC	CAGPWWGWEGYTF	NA	TRBJ1-2	NA	TRBV10-2
TGCGCCAGCAGCTTTAACGGGGAGCAGTACTTC	CASSFNGEQYF	NA	TRBJ2-7	NA	TRBV5-1
TGTGCCAGCAGTTTAGAATCAGGGGGCCCCTACGAGCAGTACTTC	CASSLESGGPYEQYF	once	TRBJ2-7	TRBD1	TRBV27
TGTGCCAGCTCACCCATCGAGCAGAACACTGAAGCTTTCTTT	CASSPIEQNTEAFF	NA	TRBJ1-1	NA	TRBV18
TGCAGCGTGGGGGGACTAGCGAGCACAGATACGCAGTATTTT	CSVGGLASTDTQYF	NA	TRBJ2-3	TRBD2	TRBV29-1
TGTGCCAGCAGCTTGGCCCCAGGGATCTCCTACGAGCAGTACTTC	CASSLAPGISYEQYF	NA	TRBJ2-7	NA	TRBV5-5
TGTGCCAGCTCTCAGGGGCGGAGGGAAAAACTGTTTTTT	CASSQGRREKLFF	NA	TRBJ1-4	NA	TRBV6-5
TGTGCCAGTAGTTCCCGGGACACCACGAACACCGGGGAGCTGTTTTTT	CASSSRDTTNTGELFF	NA	TRBJ2-2	NA	TRBV19
TGCAGTGCTAGTAGCGGGAGGGGGGAAGATACGCAGTATTTT	CSASSGRGEDTQYF	NA	TRBJ2-3	TRBD2	TRBV20-1
TGTGCCAGCAGACAAGATGGACTAGCAGGAAAAGAGACCCAGTACTTC	CASRQDGLAGKETQYF	NA	TRBJ2-5	TRBD2	TRBV25-1
TGTGCCAGCAGCTCGCCGGGACAGGGCCCGGGGACCGGGGAGCTGTTTTTT	CASSSPGQGPGTGELFF	NA	TRBJ2-2	TRBD1	TRBV5-4
TGTGCCAGCAGTTTATCGCGGGGTAGCTTGCTAAATGAGCAGTTCTTC	CASSLSRGSLLNEQFF	NA	TRBJ2-1	NA	TRBV27
TGTGCCAGCAGCGGCGGGACTAGCGGGAGAATCACAGATACGCAGTATTTT	CASSGGTSGRITDTQYF	NA	TRBJ2-3	TRBD2	TRBV9
TGTGCCAGCTCACCACACAGGAATGAAGCTTTCTTT	CASSPHRNEAFF	NA	TRBJ1-1	NA	TRBV18
TGCGCCAGCAGCCAGGGACAGGGTTTCTCCTACGAGCAGTACTTC	CASSQGQGFSYEQYF	NA	TRBJ2-7	TRBD1	TRBV4-1
TGTGCCACCCCACAGGGGCCCTACACTGAAGCTTTCTTT	CATPQGPYTEAFF	NA	TRBJ1-1	TRBD1	TRBV6-5
TGTGCCAGCAGGAACATGAACGAGCAGTACTTC	CASRNMNEQYF	NA	TRBJ2-7	NA	TRBV12-3/TRBV12-4
TGTGCCAGCAGCGTAGATGAGGGCTCACCCCTCCACTTT	CASSVDEGSPLHF	NA	TRBJ1-6	NA	TRBV9